A single T cell receptor beta chain is shown here with its context. Its antigen is still unknown. Germline V gene lookup returns CDR1 MNHEY and CDR2 SMNVEV (reference sequence). Trimming at V came to 6 bases and at J to 3 bases, leaving 10 bases not matched to a gene. This CDR3 spans 16 amino acids. This sample was taken from a study of early T cells in non-severe SARS-CoV-2 infection. Study overall: The sequenced material was bulk RNA from unsorted whole blood, and its chains were unpaired. Study results and caveats: VDJdb matching skewed toward anti-spike CD8 responses, missing private and CD4 specificities.

Unique molecular identifiers were added to individual cDNA molecules. One entry per CDR3 protein, called by TCRdb with MiXCR from the 5' RACE reads. The table lists 65,000 to 80,000 distinct CDR3 sequences, 11% of them singletons. Specimen: whole blood. The rearrangement joins TRBV27 to TRBJ2-1; 8 bases align to TRBD1. The sequence was collected from an adult who was a healthcare worker with PCR-confirmed SARS-CoV-2 infection or an uninfected control (not recorded which). The CDR3 loop reads CASRADLTGGYNEQFF. The CDR3 DNA follows: TGTGCCAGCAGAGCCGATCTTACAGGGGGCTACAATGAGCAGTTCTTC.